This TCR beta chain was found in a study of blood T cell repertoires in COVID-19. Study at large: Acute-phase and convalescent COVID-19 samples originated in the United States, Italy and Spain. The cDNA or gDNA used as material had been derived from T cells, B-cell-depleted T cells, or PBMCs.

As handled by the study authors: Estimation of nucleated cell counts relied on the amplification of reference gene primers. This table comes from immunoSEQ multiplex PCR, and its TCRdb copy is limited to in-frame clones, with some not included. Clone size and the V and J calls come from that table; the DNA yielded D and trimming. The table lists about 240,000 clones, approximately 80% of them singletons. The CDR3 has 16 amino acids. Per the germline V gene, CDR1 is LNHNV and CDR2 is YYDKDF (reference sequence). The V gene end was trimmed by 1 base and the J gene end by 4 bases; junction bases not matched to a gene: 7.

Sequencing input: peripheral blood. This receptor was identified in a man aged 25 to 45 who had recovered from COVID-19. The J gene is TRBJ1-5, the V gene TRBV15, with TRBD1 identical over 7 bases. The CDR3 region has the DNA TGTGCCACCAGCAGAGGAGCAGGGGGAGAGAATCAGCCCCAGCATTTT. It is translated as CATSRGAGGENQPQHF.